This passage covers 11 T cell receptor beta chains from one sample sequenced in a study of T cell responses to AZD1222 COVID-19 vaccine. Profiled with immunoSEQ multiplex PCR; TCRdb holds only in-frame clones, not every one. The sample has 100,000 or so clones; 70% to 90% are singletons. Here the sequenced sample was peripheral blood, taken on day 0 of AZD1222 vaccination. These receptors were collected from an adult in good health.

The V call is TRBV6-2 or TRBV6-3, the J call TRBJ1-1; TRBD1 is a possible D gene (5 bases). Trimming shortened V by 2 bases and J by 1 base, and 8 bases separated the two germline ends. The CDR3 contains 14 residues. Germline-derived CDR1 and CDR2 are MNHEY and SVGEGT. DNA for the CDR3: TGTGCCAGCAGTTACGGGACGGGGAACACTGAAGCTTTCTTT. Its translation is CASSYGTGNTEAFF.

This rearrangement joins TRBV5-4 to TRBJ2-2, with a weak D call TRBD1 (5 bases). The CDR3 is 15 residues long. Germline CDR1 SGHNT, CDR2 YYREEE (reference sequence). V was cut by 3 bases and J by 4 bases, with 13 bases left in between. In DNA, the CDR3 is TGTGCCAGCAGCTACCAGGGAAGGACCACCGGGGAGCTGTTTTTT. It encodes CASSYQGRTTGELFF. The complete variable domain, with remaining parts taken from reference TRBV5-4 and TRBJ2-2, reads ETGVTQSPTHLIKTRGQQVTLRCSSQSGHNTVSWYQQALGQGPQFIFQYYREEENGRGNFPPRFSGLQFPNYSSELNVNALELDDSALYLCASSYQGRTTGELFFGEGSRLTVL.

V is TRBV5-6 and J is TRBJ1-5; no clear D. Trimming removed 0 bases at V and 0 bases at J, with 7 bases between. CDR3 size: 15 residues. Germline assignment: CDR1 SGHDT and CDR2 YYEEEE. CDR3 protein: CASSLGHLSNQPQHF. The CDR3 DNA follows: TGTGCCAGCAGCTTGGGACACCTTAGCAATCAGCCCCAGCATTTT.

The CDR3 spells CASSGGGTLNTGELFF. The DNA for the CDR3 is TGTGCCAGCAGCGGAGGCGGGACACTTAACACCGGGGAGCTGTTTTTT. The chain links TRBV5-4 to TRBJ2-2; D is possibly TRBD1 or TRBD2 (6 bases each). Germline CDR1 reads SGHNT; CDR2 reads YYREEE (reference sequence). CDR3 size: 16 residues. The V end lost 4 bases, the J end lost 2 bases, and 15 bases lay between the germline ends.

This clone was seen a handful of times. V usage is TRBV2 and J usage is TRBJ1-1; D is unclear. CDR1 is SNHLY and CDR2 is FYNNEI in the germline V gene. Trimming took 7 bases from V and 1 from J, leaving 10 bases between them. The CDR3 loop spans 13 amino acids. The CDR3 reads CASTPDTNTEAFF. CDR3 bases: TGTGCCAGCACCCCCGACACGAACACTGAAGCTTTCTTT. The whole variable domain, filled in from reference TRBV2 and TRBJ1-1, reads EPEVTQTPSHQVTQMGQEVILRCVPISNHLYFYWYRQILGQKVEFLVSFYNNEISEKSEIFDDQFSVERPDGSNFTLKIRSTKLEDSAMYFCASTPDTNTEAFFGQGTRLTVV.

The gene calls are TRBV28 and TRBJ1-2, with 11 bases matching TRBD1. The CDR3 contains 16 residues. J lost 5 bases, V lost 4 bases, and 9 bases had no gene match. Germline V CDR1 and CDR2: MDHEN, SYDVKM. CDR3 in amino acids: CASSYPGQGVGYGYTF. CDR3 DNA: TGTGCCAGCAGTTACCCGGGACAGGGGGTGGGGTATGGCTACACCTTC.

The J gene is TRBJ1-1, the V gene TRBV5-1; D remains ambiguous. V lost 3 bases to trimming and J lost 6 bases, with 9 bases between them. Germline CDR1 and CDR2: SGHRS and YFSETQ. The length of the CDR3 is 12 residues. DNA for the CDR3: TGCGCCAGCAGCTCATCCGGTTCTGAAGCTTTCTTT. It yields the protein CASSSSGSEAFF.

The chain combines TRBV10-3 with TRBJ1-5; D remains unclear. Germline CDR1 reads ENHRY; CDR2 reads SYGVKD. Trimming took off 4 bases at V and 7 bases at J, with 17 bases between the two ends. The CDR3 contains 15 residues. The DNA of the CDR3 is TGTGCCATCAGTGGACTGGTGGGTCCGGCCCAGCCCCAGCATTTT. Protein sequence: CAISGLVGPAQPQHF.

DNA of the CDR3: TGTGCCAGCTCACCCGGGTCTAGCGGGAGGCTAGGGGAGCAGTTCTTC. It is translated as CASSPGSSGRLGEQFF. V is TRBV18 and J is TRBJ2-1; TRBD2 aligns across 11 bases. The CDR3 covers 16 residues. The V gene end was trimmed by 3 bases and the J gene end by 10 bases; junction bases not matched to a gene: 11. In germline, CDR1 is KGHSH, CDR2 LQKENI.

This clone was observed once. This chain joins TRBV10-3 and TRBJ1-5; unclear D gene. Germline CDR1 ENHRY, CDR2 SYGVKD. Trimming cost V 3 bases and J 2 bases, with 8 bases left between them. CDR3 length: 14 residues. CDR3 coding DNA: TGTGCCATCAGTGAATCGGCGGGCAATCAGCCCCAGCATTTT. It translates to CAISESAGNQPQHF.

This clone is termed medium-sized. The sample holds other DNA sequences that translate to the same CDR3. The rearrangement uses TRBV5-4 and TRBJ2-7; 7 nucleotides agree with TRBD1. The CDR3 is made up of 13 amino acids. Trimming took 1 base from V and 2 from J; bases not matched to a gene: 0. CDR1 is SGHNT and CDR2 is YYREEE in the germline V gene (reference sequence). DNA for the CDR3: TGTGCCAGCAGCTTGACAGGGGCCTACGAGCAGTACTTC. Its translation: CASSLTGAYEQYF. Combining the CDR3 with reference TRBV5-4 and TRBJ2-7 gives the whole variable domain ETGVTQSPTHLIKTRGQQVTLRCSSQSGHNTVSWYQQALGQGPQFIFQYYREEENGRGNFPPRFSGLQFPNYSSELNVNALELDDSALYLCASSLTGAYEQYFGPGTRLTVT.